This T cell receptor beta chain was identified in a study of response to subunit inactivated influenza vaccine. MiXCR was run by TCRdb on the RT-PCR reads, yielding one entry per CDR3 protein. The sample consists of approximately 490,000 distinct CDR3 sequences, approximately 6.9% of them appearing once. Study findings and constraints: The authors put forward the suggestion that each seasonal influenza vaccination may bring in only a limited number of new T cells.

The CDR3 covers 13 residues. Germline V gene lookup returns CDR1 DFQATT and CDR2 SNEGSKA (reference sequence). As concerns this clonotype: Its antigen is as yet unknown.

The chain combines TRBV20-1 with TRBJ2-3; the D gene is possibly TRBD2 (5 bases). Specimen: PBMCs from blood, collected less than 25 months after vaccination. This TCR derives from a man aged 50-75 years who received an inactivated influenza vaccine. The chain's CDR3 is CNPRSGGTDTQYF. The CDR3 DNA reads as TGCAACCCCCGGAGCGGAGGCACAGATACGCAGTATTTT.